This T cell receptor (beta chain) appears in the sequencing data of a study of cytomegalovirus exposure and HLA in healthy donors. Germline V CDR1 and CDR2: SEHNR, FQNEAQ (reference sequence). The V segment lost 5 bases and the J segment 4 bases; nucleotides outside the gene matches: 6. The CDR3 loop spans 14 amino acids. This clone occurred a few times. PCR involved 60 Vbeta and 13 Jbeta primers. Data came from immunoSEQ multiplex PCR; TCRdb stores just in-frame clones and leaves some out. The data show approximately 160,000 clones, with under 85% seen just once and 1.5% to 2% held by the top ten. The sequence was collected from a woman aged 30 to 39 in good health and CMV-seronegative. The sample consisted of PBMCs. The V gene is TRBV7-9, the J gene TRBJ2-7, with 9 bases identical to TRBD1. CDR3 amino acids: CASSTWDREYEQYF. CDR3 bases: TGTGCCAGCAGCACGTGGGACAGGGAATACGAGCAGTACTTC.